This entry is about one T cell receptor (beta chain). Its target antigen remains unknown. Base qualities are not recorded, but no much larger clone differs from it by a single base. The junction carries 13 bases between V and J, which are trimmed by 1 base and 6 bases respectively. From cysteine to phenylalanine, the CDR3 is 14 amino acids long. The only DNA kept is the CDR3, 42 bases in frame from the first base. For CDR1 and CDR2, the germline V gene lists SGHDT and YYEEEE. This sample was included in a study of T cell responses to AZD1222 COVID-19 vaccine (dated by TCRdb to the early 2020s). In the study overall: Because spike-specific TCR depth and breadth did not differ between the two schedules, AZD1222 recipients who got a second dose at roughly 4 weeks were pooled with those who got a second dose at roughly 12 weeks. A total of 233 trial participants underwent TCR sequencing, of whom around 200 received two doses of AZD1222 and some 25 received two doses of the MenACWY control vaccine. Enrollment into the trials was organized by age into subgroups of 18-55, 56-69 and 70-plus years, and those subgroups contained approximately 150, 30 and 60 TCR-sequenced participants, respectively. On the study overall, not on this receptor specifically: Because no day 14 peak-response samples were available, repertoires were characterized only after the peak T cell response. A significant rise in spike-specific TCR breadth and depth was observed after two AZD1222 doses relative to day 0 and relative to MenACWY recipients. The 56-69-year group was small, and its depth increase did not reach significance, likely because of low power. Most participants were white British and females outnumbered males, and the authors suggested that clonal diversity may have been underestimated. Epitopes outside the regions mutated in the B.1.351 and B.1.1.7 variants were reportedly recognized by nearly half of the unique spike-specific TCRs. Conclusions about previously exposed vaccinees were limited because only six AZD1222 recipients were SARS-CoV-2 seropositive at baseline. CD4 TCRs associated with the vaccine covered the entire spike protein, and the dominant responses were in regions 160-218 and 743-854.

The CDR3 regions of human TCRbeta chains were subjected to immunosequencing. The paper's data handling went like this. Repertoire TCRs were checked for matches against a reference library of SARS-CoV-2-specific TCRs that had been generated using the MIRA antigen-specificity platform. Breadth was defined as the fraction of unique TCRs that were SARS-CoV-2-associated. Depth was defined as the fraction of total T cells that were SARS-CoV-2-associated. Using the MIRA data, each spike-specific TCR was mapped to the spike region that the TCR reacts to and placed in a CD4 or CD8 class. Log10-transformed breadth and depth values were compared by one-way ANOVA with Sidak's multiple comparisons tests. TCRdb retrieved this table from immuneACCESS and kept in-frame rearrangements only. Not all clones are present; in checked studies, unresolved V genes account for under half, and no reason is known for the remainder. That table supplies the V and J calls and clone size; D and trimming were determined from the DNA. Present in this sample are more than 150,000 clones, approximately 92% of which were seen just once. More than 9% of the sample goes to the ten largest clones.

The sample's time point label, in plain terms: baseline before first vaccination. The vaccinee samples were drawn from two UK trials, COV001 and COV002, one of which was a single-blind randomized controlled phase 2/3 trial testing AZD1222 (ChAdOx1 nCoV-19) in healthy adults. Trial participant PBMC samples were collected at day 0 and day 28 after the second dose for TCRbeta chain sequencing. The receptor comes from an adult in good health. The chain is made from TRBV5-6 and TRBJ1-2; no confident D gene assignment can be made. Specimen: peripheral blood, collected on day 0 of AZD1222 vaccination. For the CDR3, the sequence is CASSLTGQVHGYTF. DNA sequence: TGTGCCAGCAGCTTGACCGGGCAGGTTCATGGCTACACCTTC.